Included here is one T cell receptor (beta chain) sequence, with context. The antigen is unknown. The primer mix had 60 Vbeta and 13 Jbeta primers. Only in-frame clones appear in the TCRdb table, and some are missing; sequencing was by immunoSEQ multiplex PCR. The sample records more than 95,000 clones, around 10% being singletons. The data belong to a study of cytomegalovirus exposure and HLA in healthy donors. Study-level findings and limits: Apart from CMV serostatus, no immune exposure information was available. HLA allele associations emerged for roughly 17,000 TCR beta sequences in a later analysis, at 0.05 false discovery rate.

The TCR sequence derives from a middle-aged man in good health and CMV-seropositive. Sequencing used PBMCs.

DNA for the CDR3: TGCGCCAGCAGCTTGGCCGGCGGGGAAGGGGAGCAGTTCTTC. Its protein is CASSLAGGEGEQFF. The chain uses TRBV5-1 and TRBJ2-1, with a tentative D call TRBD2 (6 bases). V lost 0 bases and J lost 10, with 14 bases in between. The CDR3 has 14 residues. Looked up from germline, CDR1 is SGHRS and CDR2 is YFSETQ.